The TCR beta chain described here comes from a study of response to subunit inactivated influenza vaccine. Findings of the study overall: Only a handful of new T cells, the authors suggested, are recruited with each seasonal influenza vaccination.

V was trimmed by 9 bases and J by 3 bases, leaving 12 bases between them. This CDR3 spans 13 amino acids. TCRdb redid the calling of the RT-PCR reads with MiXCR, one entry per CDR3 protein. The sample has approximately 160,000 distinct CDR3 sequences; approximately 11% are singletons. In regard to this clonotype: The antigen is undetermined.

The chain is built from TRBV12-3 or TRBV12-4 and TRBJ1-5; D not resolved. Sequencing was performed on CD8+ T cells sorted from PBMCs, taken around 25 months after vaccination. The source is a man between 50 and 69 years old who received an inactivated influenza vaccine. The CDR3 loop is CASSESSNQPQHF. CDR3 in DNA: TGTGCCAGTAGTGAATCCTCCAATCAGCCCCAGCATTTT.